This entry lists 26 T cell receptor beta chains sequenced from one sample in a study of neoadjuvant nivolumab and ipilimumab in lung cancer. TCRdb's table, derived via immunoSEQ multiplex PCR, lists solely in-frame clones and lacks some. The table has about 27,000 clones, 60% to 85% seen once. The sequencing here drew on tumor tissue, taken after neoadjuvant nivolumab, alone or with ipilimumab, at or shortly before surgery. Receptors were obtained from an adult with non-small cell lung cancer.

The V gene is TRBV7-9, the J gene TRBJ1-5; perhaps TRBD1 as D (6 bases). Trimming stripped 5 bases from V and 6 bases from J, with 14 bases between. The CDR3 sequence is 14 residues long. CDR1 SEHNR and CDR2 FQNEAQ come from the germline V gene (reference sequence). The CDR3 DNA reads TGTGCCAGCAGCCTCCAAGGGGGGGTTCAGCCCCAGCATTTT. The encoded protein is CASSLQGGVQPQHF.

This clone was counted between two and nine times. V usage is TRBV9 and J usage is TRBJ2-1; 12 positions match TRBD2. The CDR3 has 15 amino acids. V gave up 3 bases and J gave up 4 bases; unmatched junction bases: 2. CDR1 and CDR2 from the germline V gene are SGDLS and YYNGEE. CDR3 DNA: TGTGCCAGCAGCGAACTAGCGGGGGGTTACAATGAGCAGTTCTTC. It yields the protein CASSELAGGYNEQFF.

In nucleotides, the CDR3 is TGTGCCAGCAGTGGTAGCGGGGGGGTCACGGAGACCCAGTACTTC. It is translated as CASSGSGGVTETQYF. This chain connects TRBV2 to TRBJ2-5; 11 bases are shared with TRBD2. Germline values: CDR1 SNHLY, CDR2 FYNNEI. Trimming removed 4 bases from V and 5 bases from J; junction bases left unmatched: 6. This CDR3 spans 15 amino acids.

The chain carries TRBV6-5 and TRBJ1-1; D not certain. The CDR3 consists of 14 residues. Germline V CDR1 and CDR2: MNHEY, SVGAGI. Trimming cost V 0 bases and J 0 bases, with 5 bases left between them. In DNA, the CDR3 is TGTGCCAGCAGTTACTCAGGGATGAACACTGAAGCTTTCTTT. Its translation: CASSYSGMNTEAFF.

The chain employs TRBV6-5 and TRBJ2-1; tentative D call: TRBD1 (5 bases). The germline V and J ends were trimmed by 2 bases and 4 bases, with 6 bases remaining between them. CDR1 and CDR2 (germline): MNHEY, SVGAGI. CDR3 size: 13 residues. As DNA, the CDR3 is TGTGCCAGCAGTTACCGACAGTACAATGAGCAGTTCTTC. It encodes CASSYRQYNEQFF.

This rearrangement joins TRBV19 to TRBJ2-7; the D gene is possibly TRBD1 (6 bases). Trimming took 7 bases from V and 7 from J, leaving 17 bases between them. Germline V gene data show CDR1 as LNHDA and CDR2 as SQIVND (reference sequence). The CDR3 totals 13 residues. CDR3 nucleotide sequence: TGTGCCAGTAACGAACAGGGTAGGGGGGAGCAGTACTTC. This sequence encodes CASNEQGRGEQYF.

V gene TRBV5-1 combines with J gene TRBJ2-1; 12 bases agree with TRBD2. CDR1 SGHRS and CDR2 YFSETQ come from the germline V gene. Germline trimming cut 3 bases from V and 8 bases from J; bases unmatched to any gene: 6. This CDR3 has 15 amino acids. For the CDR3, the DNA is TGCGCCAGCAGCTCGGAAGGACTAGCGGGGTATGAGCAGTTCTTC. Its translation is CASSSEGLAGYEQFF.

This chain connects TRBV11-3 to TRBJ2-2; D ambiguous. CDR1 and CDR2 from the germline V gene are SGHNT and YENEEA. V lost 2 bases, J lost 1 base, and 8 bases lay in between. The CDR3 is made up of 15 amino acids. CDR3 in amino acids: CASSLHPGNTGELFF. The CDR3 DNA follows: TGTGCCAGCAGCTTACACCCCGGGAACACCGGGGAGCTGTTTTTT.

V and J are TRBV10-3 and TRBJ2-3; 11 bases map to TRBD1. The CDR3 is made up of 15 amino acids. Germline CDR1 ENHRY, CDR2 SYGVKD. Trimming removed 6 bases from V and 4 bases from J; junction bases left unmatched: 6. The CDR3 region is CAIRPGTGGADTQYF. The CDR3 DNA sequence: TGTGCCATCAGACCTGGGACAGGGGGGGCAGATACGCAGTATTTT.

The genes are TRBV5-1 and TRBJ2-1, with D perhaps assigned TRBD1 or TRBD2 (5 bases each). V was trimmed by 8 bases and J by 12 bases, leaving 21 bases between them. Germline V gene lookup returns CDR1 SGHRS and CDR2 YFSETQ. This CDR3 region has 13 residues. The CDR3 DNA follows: TGCGCCAGAACTCTACCTGGGACGTCCGGGCAGTTCTTC. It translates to CARTLPGTSGQFF.

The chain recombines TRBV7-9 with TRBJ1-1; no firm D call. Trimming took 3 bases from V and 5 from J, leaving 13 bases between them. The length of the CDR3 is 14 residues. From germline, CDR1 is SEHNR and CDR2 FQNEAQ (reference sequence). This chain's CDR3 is CASSLDQESTEAFF. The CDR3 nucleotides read TGTGCCAGCAGCTTGGATCAAGAGTCGACTGAAGCTTTCTTT. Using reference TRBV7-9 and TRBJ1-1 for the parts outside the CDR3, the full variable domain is DTGVSQNPRHKITKRGQNVTFRCDPISEHNRLYWYRQTLGQGPEFLTYFQNEAQLEKSRLLSDRFSAERPKGSFSTLEIQRTEQGDSAMYLCASSLDQESTEAFFGQGTRLTVV.

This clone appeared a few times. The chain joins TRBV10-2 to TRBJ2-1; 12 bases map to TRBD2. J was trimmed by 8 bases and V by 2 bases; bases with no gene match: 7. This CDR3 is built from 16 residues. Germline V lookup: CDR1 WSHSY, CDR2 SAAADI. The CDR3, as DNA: TGCGCCAGCAGTGAGCTAGCGGGGGGGCCCGTGGATGAGCAGTTCTTC. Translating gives CASSELAGGPVDEQFF.

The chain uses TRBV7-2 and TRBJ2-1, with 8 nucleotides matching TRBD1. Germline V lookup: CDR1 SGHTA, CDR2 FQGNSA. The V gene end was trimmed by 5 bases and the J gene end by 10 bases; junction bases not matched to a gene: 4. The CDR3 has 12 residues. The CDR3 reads CASSPRTGEQFF. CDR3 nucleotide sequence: TGTGCCAGCAGCCCCCGGACAGGGGAGCAGTTCTTC.

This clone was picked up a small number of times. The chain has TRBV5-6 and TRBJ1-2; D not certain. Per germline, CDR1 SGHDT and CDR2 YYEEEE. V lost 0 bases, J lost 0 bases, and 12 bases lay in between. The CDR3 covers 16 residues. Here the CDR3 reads CASSLVARVSNYGYTF. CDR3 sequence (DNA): TGTGCCAGCAGCTTGGTTGCTCGAGTATCTAACTATGGCTACACCTTC.

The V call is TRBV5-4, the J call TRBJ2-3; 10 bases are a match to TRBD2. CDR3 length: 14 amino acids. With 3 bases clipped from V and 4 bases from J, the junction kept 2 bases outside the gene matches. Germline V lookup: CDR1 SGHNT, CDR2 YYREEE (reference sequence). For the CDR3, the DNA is TGTGCCAGCAGCTCGGGACTAGCGTCAGATACGCAGTATTTT. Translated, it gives CASSSGLASDTQYF.

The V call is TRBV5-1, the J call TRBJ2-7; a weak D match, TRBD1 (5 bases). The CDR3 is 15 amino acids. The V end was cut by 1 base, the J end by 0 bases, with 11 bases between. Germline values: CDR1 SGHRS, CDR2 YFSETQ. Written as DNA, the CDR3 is TGCGCCAGCAGCTTGAGCCAGGGCCGCTCCTACGAGCAGTACTTC. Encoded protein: CASSLSQGRSYEQYF.

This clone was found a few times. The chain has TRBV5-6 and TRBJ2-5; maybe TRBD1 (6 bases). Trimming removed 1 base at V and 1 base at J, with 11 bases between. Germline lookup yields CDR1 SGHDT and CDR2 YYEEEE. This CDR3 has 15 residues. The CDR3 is CASSLITGTQETQYF. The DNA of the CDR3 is TGTGCCAGCAGCTTGATCACAGGGACCCAAGAGACCCAGTACTTC.

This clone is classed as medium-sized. CDR3 DNA sequence: TGTGCTACCCCCATCCTAGGGGCTAACTATGGCTACACCTTC. Residues: CATPILGANYGYTF. The gene calls are TRBV7-7 and TRBJ1-2, with a weak D call TRBD1 (5 bases). Germline V lookup: CDR1 SSHAT, CDR2 FNYEAQ (reference sequence). This CDR3 contains 14 residues.

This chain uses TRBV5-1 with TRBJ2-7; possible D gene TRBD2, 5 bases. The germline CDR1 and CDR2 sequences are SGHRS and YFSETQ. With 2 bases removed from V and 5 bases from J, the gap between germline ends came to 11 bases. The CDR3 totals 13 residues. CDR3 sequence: CASSFGLLDEQYF. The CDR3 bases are TGCGCCAGCAGCTTTGGACTCCTCGACGAGCAGTACTTC.

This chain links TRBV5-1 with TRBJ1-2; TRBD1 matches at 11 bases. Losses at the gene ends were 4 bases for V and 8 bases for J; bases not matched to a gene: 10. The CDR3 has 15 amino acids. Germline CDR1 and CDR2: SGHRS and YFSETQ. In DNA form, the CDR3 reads TGCGCCAGCAGCCCGACTGGACAGGGGGCTGGCGGCTACACCTTC. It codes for CASSPTGQGAGGYTF.

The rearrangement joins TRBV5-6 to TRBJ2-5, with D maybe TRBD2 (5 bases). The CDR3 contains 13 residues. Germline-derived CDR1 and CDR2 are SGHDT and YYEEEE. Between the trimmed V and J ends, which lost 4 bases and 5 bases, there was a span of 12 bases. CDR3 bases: TGTGCCAGCAGCCCGCGGGCCGCGGAGACCCAGTACTTC. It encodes CASSPRAAETQYF.

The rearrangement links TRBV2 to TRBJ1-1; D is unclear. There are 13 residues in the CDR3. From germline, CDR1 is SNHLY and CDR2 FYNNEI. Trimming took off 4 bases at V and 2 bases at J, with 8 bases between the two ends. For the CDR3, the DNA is TGTGCCAGCAGTGCGATGCCTAACACTGAAGCTTTCTTT. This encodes CASSAMPNTEAFF.

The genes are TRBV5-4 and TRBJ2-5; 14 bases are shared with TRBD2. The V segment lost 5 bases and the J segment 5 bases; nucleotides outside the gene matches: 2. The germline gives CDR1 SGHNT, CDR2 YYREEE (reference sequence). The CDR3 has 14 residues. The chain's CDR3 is CASRTSGGAETQYF. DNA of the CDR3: TGTGCCAGCAGGACTAGCGGGGGGGCGGAGACCCAGTACTTC.

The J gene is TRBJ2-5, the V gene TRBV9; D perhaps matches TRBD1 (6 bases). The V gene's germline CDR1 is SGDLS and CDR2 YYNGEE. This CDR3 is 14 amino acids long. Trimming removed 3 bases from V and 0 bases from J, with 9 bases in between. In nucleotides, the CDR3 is TGTGCCAGCAGCGCGACAGGCCACCAAGAGACCCAGTACTTC. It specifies CASSATGHQETQYF.

The chain's CDR3 is CASSRGPTDTQYF. The CDR3 nucleotides read TGTGCCAGCAGCCGGGGCCCCACAGATACGCAGTATTTT. The chain joins TRBV5-4 to TRBJ2-3; D is possibly TRBD1 or TRBD2 (5 bases each). CDR3 length: 13 residues. V lost 4 bases and J lost 2, with 8 bases in between. Germline lookup yields CDR1 SGHNT and CDR2 YYREEE (reference sequence).

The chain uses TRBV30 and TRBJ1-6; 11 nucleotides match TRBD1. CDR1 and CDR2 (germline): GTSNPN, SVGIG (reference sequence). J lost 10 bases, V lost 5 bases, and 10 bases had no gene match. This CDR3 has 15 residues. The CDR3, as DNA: TGTGCCTGGGGGGACAGGGGGAATGGAGGCTCACCCCTCCACTTT. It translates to CAWGDRGNGGSPLHF.